Reported below is one TCR beta chain. This clone was picked up one time. This clone's antigen is unknown. Base-call qualities are not available, and no considerably larger clone is one nucleotide away. TCRbeta CDR3 regions were amplified from genomic DNA by means of the immunoSEQ Assay, a bias-controlled multiplex PCR. As for how the authors treated the data: The number of nucleated cells in each sample was estimated from the amplification of reference gene primers within the assay. To quantify the absolute abundance of each unique TCRbeta CDR3 rearrangement, sequence reads were collapsed and filtered. For each sample, productive Simpson clonality was calculated as the square root of Simpson's diversity index across productive rearrangements. TCRdb mirrors the immuneACCESS table, restricted to in-frame sequences. Some clones are absent from its copies; in checked studies, under half trace to an unresolved V gene, and the reason for the others is unknown. Clonal size and the V and J genes are those of that table, whereas D and trimming came from the DNA. Across this sample there are 31,000 or so clones, with 86% seen only once. About a quarter of the sample is taken by the ten largest.

The CDR3 goes from the cysteine to the phenylalanine over 13 residues. Only the CDR3 DNA stays, 39 bases, in frame from base 1. Trimming costs V 3 bases and J 4 bases, and their ends lie 9 bases apart. The CDR1 and CDR2 encoded by the germline V gene (reference sequence) are LNHDA and SQIVND. The data were obtained in a study of blood T cell repertoires in COVID-19 (TCRdb year 2020). Broadly, across the study: The collaborator samples originated in the United States, Italy and Spain and spanned the acute and convalescent phases of COVID-19. The samples were drawn from two sources: the first 160 participants of the ongoing ImmuneRACE study, and 1,200 or so subjects contributed by 6 global collaborators. The sample metadata nearly always contained a de-identified subject ID, COVID-19 status, age in years and sex. Where available, HLA class I and class II types were taken from metadata supplied by the sample provider and were not determined by assay-based typing. The prospective study material was composed of cDNA or gDNA derived from T cells, B-cell-depleted T cells, or PBMCs. A freely available public database, intended as a resource for researchers studying the immune response to SARS-CoV-2, is where the repertoires were released. Subjects who had been exposed to COVID-19, were actively infected with it, or had recovered from it provided the deeply sampled blood TCRbeta repertoires that made up the dataset. What the authors observed across the whole study: The amount of clinical and demographic metadata varied by source and participant and was provided uncurated.

Collaborating institutions collected whole blood in K2EDTA tubes following their own protocols. For TCRbeta analysis, collaborators shipped samples as frozen whole blood, isolated PBMCs, or DNA extracted from either of those sample types. The TCR originated in a human donor with active COVID-19. The donor label of this sample is uncertain. Sample: peripheral blood. The sequence links TRBV19 to TRBJ1-2, and perhaps TRBD1 as D gene, on 5 matching bases. CDR3 reads: CASSIMGGYGYTF. The DNA sequence reads TGTGCCAGTAGTATCATGGGGGGCTATGGCTACACCTTC. Here the CDR3 is joined to the reference TRBV19 and TRBJ1-2 genes, and the full variable domain is: DGGITQSPKYLFRKEGQNVTLSCEQNLNHDAMYWYRQDPGQGLRLIYYSQIVNDFQKGDIAEGYSVSREKKESFPLTVTSAQKNPTAFYLCASSIMGGYGYTFGSGTRLTVV.